This T cell receptor (beta chain) was sequenced in a study of immune cell composition in non-small cell lung cancer. The overall study: Most cases were lung adenocarcinoma or squamous cell carcinoma. Study-wide points: Tumour TCR-beta clonality showed no significant link to smoking pack-years. It was not proven that tumour-reactive clones equal dominant tumour-associated clones. Overall clonality, unlike maximal tumour-associated clone frequency, did not predict TIL reactivity.

The normal lung sample lay at least 3 cm, and maximally far, from the tumour. This CDR3 contains 15 residues. Per the germline V gene, CDR1 is SGHDT and CDR2 is YYEEEE. Trimming removed 0 bases at V and 7 bases at J, with 16 bases between. Method: immunoSEQ multiplex PCR; TCRdb's copy keeps in-frame clones and lacks some. This table has 8,500 to 9,500 clones, approximately 80% appearing once. As for this clone: What it binds is unknown.

The V call is TRBV5-6, the J call TRBJ2-5; tentatively, D is TRBD1 (6 bases). This receptor was obtained from a human donor with non-small cell lung cancer. The material sequenced was non-adjacent lung tissue. The CDR3 DNA reads TGTGCCAGCAGCTTGGGGCTCCAGGGGATCGCGACCCAGTACTTC. This encodes CASSLGLQGIATQYF.